These T cell receptor beta chains were read from a single sample in a study of T cell repertoires in cytomegalovirus infection. Each CDR3 protein is one row after TCRdb ran MiXCR on the reads. The sample has 900,000 to 950,000 distinct CDR3 sequences; around 32% are singletons. Their cognate antigens are unknown. The input for sequencing was cultured CD8+ T cells from PBMCs, taken from culture after CMV antigen stimulation. These receptors were taken from a human donor in good health (CMV status not recorded). Some clones in this sample may be carry-over from other donors' samples. CDR3s include the opening cysteine and the closing phenylalanine or tryptophan. A D gene is named only where the DNA matches it firmly. Not all rows give a size; the values are once, few, many and, for expanded clones, a class.

d_gene,v_gene,j_gene,abundance,CDR3aa,CDR3nt
.,TRBV4-2,TRBJ1-2,few,CASSQGKTWGYTF,TGTGCCAGCAGCCAGGGCAAAACGTGGGGCTACACCTTC
TRBD1,TRBV27,TRBJ1-5,few,CASSQSGGLQPQHF,TGTGCCAGCAGCCAATCAGGGGGGCTTCAGCCCCAGCATTTT
TRBD1,TRBV12-3/TRBV12-4,TRBJ2-1,.,CASSLIGTGFGNEQFF,TGTGCCAGCAGTTTGATTGGGACAGGTTTTGGGAATGAGCAGTTCTTC
TRBD1,TRBV7-6,TRBJ2-1,few,CASSLELAGGVRYNEQFF,TGTGCCAGCAGCTTAGAGCTGGCAGGGGGAGTTCGGTACAATGAGCAGTTCTTC
.,TRBV29-1,TRBJ2-7,few,CSVEADEQYF,TGCAGCGTTGAGGCGGACGAGCAGTACTTC
.,TRBV6-6,TRBJ1-1,few,CACFGVWGNTEAFF,TGTGCGTGTTTCGGGGTTTGGGGGAACACTGAAGCTTTCTTT
.,TRBV5-6,TRBJ1-1,.,CASSLNSPLEAFF,TGTGCCAGCAGCTTAAACAGCCCTCTTGAAGCTTTCTTT
TRBD2,TRBV15,TRBJ2-5,.,CATSLRGASGATQYF,TGTGCCACCAGCCTTCGAGGGGCTAGCGGAGCGACCCAGTACTTC
.,TRBV10-3,TRBJ2-1,few,CAISEYARVGEQFF,TGTGCCATCAGTGAGTATGCCAGGGTGGGAGAGCAGTTCTTC
TRBD1,TRBV12-3/TRBV12-4,TRBJ1-1,.,CASSSTGQGREAFF,TGTGCCAGCAGTTCGACGGGACAGGGGCGTGAAGCTTTCTTT
.,TRBV27,TRBJ1-5,many,CASSLSGYSNQPQHF,TGTGCCAGCAGTTTATCGGGGTATAGCAATCAGCCCCAGCATTTT